In this sample, the clone carrying this TCR beta chain is medium-sized (0.01 to 0.1%). This specimen comes from a study of PD-L1 blockade in urothelial cancer. Whole-study context: Analyses were performed on blood at 3 weeks after treatment start (the second dose) and at 6 weeks.

Stated time point: peripheral blood 6 weeks after treatment start. CDR3 size: 13 residues. V lost 2 bases and J lost 1, with 5 bases in between. The germline V gene encodes CDR1 GTSNPN and CDR2 SVGIG (reference sequence). Assay: immunoSEQ multiplex PCR; the TCRdb copy retains only in-frame clones and omits some. The sample lists around 50,000 clones, more than 75% occurring once. The V call is TRBV30, the J call TRBJ2-2; the D is unclear. This specimen was PBMCs, taken around atezolizumab (anti-PD-L1) treatment. This receptor was obtained from a man aged 60-69 years with urothelial cancer. The CDR3 region is CAWSFMNTGELFF. For the CDR3, the DNA is TGTGCCTGGAGTTTCATGAACACCGGGGAGCTGTTTTTT. Full variable domain (rest looked up from reference TRBV30 and TRBJ2-2): SQTIHQWPATLVQPVGSPLSLECTVEGTSNPNLYWYRQAAGRGLQLLFYSVGIGQISSEVPQNLSASRPQDRQFILSSKKLLLSDSGFYLCAWSFMNTGELFFGEGSRLTVL.